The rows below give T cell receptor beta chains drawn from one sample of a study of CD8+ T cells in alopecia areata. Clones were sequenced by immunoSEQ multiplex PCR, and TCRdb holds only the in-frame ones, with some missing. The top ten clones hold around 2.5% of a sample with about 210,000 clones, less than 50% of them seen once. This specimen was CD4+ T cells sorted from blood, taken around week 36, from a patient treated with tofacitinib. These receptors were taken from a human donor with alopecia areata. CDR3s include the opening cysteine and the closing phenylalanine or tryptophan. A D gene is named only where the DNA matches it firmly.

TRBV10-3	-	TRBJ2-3	CAIRGVREGLGTQYF
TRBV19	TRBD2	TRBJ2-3	CASSMGTSGSTDTQYF
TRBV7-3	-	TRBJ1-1	CASSLIPDTEAFF
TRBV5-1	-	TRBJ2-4	CASSPGTPSGIKNIQYF
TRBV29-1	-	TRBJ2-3	CSVGGMDSSPSTDTQYF
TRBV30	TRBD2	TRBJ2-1	CGGTSGRSSYNEQFF
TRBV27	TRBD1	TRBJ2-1	CASSFVGQLNNEQFF
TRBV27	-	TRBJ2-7	CASSKLFTGNSYEQYF
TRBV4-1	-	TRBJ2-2	CASSQDEAGRITGELFF
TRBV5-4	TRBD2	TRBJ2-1	CASSYGTSGKYNEQFF
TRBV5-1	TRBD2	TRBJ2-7	CASSIAGGPYEQYF
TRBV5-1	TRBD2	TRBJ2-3	CASIMGAGGPTDTQYF
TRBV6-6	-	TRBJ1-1	CASKLRGEGNTEAFF